This is a list of T cell receptor beta chains from one sample in a study of CD8 T cells in Susac syndrome. TCRdb called the immunoSEQ multiplex PCR reads again in MiXCR, with one record for every CDR3 protein. There are about 140,000 distinct CDR3 sequences in the sample; 85% to 95% occur only once, and roughly 0.14% lies in the top ten. Material for sequencing was CD4+ T cells from PBMCs. These receptors originate from a human donor with Susac syndrome. CDR3s include the opening cysteine and the closing phenylalanine or tryptophan. A D gene is named only where the DNA matches it firmly. Expanded clones get a size class; other rows say once, few or many, or leave the size out.

TRBV15	.	.	TRBJ2-7	CATSALSGSYEQYF	TGTGCCACCAGCGCCCTATCGGGGTCCTACGAGCAGTACTTC
TRBV11-2	.	.	TRBJ1-1	CASSLRQLTEAFF	TGTGCCAGCAGCTTAAGGCAACTCACTGAAGCTTTCTTT
TRBV12-3/TRBV12-4	.	TRBD2	TRBJ2-1	CASSPSASGASYNEQFF	TGTGCCAGCAGTCCTTCGGCTAGCGGGGCATCCTACAATGAGCAGTTCTTC
TRBV12-3/TRBV12-4	.	.	TRBJ2-5	CASTLRGLGETQYF	TGTGCCAGCACCCTTAGGGGGTTGGGAGAGACCCAGTACTTC
TRBV12-3/TRBV12-4	.	.	TRBJ1-2	CASSQTDSTYGYTF	TGTGCCAGCAGCCAAACGGACAGCACCTATGGCTACACCTTC
TRBV2	.	TRBD1	TRBJ2-6	CASSADRGLLSGANVLTF	TGTGCCAGCAGTGCGGACAGGGGGCTCCTCTCTGGGGCCAACGTCCTGACTTTC
TRBV24-1	.	.	TRBJ1-1	CATRLGGAAFF	TGTGCCACCAGGTTGGGGGGGGCAGCTTTCTTT
TRBV20-1	.	.	TRBJ2-7	CSASLLGEQYF	TGCAGTGCTAGCCTTTTGGGGGAGCAGTACTTC
TRBV9	.	TRBD1	TRBJ2-1	CASSVGQGGFSYNEQFF	TGTGCCAGCAGCGTCGGACAGGGGGGATTCTCCTACAATGAGCAGTTCTTC
TRBV14	.	.	TRBJ2-7	CASSRGGGYGTTYEQYF	TGTGCCAGCAGCCGAGGGGGGGGTTACGGAACAACCTACGAGCAGTACTTC
TRBV7-9	.	TRBD1	TRBJ1-2	CASSDRTGGYTF	TGTGCCAGCAGCGACAGGACAGGCGGCTACACCTTC
TRBV5-1	.	TRBD1	TRBJ2-3	CASARQGNTDTQYF	TGCGCCAGCGCCCGACAGGGGAACACAGATACGCAGTATTTT
TRBV12-3/TRBV12-4	.	.	TRBJ1-1	CASSLFGDGTEAFF	TGTGCCAGCAGTTTATTTGGGGATGGCACTGAAGCTTTCTTT
TRBV4-1	once	.	TRBJ2-7	CASSHPRGIWGTSYEQYF	TGCGCCAGCAGCCACCCCAGAGGGATTTGGGGGACCTCCTACGAGCAGTACTTC
TRBV7-9	.	TRBD1	TRBJ1-1	CASSLDRGSNTEAFF	TGTGCCAGCAGCTTGGACAGGGGATCGAACACTGAAGCTTTCTTT
TRBV20-1	.	.	TRBJ1-3	CSASEMKGSKVSGNTIYF	TGCAGTGCTAGCGAAATGAAAGGCTCGAAGGTATCTGGAAACACCATATATTTT
TRBV20-1	.	.	TRBJ2-7	CSARDPFSYEQYF	TGCAGTGCTAGAGACCCCTTCTCCTACGAGCAGTACTTC
TRBV7-2	.	TRBD2	TRBJ2-2	CASSAGTSGRLWLFF	TGTGCCAGCAGCGCAGGGACTAGCGGGCGGCTGTGGCTGTTTTTT
TRBV30	.	.	TRBJ1-1	CAWKRAPTEAFF	TGTGCCTGGAAGAGGGCGCCCACTGAAGCTTTCTTT
TRBV6-5	.	TRBD1	TRBJ2-7	CASSYGAAGGPYEQYF	TGTGCCAGCAGTTACGGTGCGGCAGGGGGTCCCTACGAGCAGTACTTC
TRBV14	.	.	TRBJ2-3	CASSKITGWDTQYF	TGTGCCAGCAGCAAGATTACAGGGTGGGATACGCAGTATTTT
TRBV18	.	.	TRBJ2-6	CASGIQFSGANVLTF	TGTGCCAGCGGTATACAGTTCTCTGGGGCCAACGTCCTGACTTTC
TRBV20-1	.	TRBD1	TRBJ1-2	CSASLHRGNYGYTF	TGCAGTGCTAGTTTACACAGGGGAAACTATGGCTACACCTTC
TRBV6-1	.	.	TRBJ2-7	CASRLGVASYEQYF	TGTGCCAGCCGATTAGGGGTTGCGAGCTACGAGCAGTACTTC
TRBV5-1	.	TRBD1	TRBJ1-1	CASRTGTGGLGTEAFF	TGCGCCAGCAGGACCGGGACAGGGGGTCTTGGCACTGAAGCTTTCTTT
TRBV29-1	.	TRBD2	TRBJ2-1	CSVWTSGNEQFF	TGCAGCGTCTGGACTAGCGGCAATGAGCAGTTCTTC
TRBV20-1	.	.	TRBJ2-2	CSARAPWGQRNTGELFF	TGCAGTGCTAGAGCTCCCTGGGGGCAGAGGAACACCGGGGAGCTGTTTTTT
TRBV4-3	once	.	TRBJ2-1	CASSQEAVSSYNEQFF	TGCGCCAGCAGCCAAGAGGCAGTGAGCTCCTACAATGAGCAGTTCTTC
TRBV7-9	.	.	TRBJ1-1	CASSVARGGDAEAFF	TGTGCCAGCAGCGTAGCAAGAGGGGGAGATGCTGAAGCTTTCTTT
TRBV30	.	.	TRBJ2-3	CAWSFGASATQYF	TGTGCCTGGAGTTTCGGGGCTAGCGCTACGCAGTATTTT
TRBV7-6	.	TRBD2	TRBJ2-2	CASSLGGGAANTGELFF	TGTGCCAGCAGCTTGGGCGGGGGGGCCGCGAACACCGGGGAGCTGTTTTTT
TRBV30	.	.	TRBJ1-2	CAWSVTGFKYSYTF	TGTGCCTGGAGTGTAACCGGATTTAAGTATAGCTACACCTTC
TRBV2	.	.	TRBJ2-7	CASSISYEQYF	TGTGCCAGCAGTATCTCCTACGAGCAGTACTTC
TRBV7-6	.	TRBD2	TRBJ2-5	CASSLARGGQETQYF	TGTGCCAGCAGCTTAGCGCGGGGGGGACAAGAGACCCAGTACTTC
TRBV12-3/TRBV12-4	.	TRBD1	TRBJ1-5	CASSPGGGVNQPQHF	TGTGCCAGCAGTCCTGGAGGGGGCGTCAATCAGCCCCAGCATTTT
TRBV29-1	once	.	TRBJ1-4	CSVAKKEKLFF	TGCAGCGTCGCTAAGAAAGAAAAACTGTTTTTT
TRBV20-1	.	.	TRBJ2-7	CSAWRDSSYEQYF	TGCAGTGCCTGGCGGGACAGCTCCTACGAGCAGTACTTC
TRBV21-1	.	.	TRBJ1-2	CATPNDYGYTF	TGTGCCACTCCGAACGACTATGGCTACACCTTC
TRBV29-1	.	TRBD2	TRBJ2-7	CSVEVGTSYEQYF	TGCAGCGTTGAAGTCGGGACTAGCTACGAGCAGTACTTC
TRBV28	.	.	TRBJ2-2	CASNPGMSTGELFF	TGTGCCAGCAATCCAGGGATGAGCACCGGGGAGCTGTTTTTT
TRBV20-1	.	TRBD2	TRBJ2-1	CSAESGSPGINEQFF	TGCAGTGCTGAAAGCGGGAGCCCTGGTATCAATGAGCAGTTCTTC
TRBV3-1	.	.	TRBJ1-1	CASSQIGTPNTEAFF	TGTGCCAGCAGCCAAATTGGCACGCCGAACACTGAAGCTTTCTTT
TRBV5-1	.	.	TRBJ2-6	CASSLPGRSSGANVLTF	TGCGCCAGCAGCTTGCCGGGACGCAGCTCTGGGGCCAACGTCCTGACTTTC
TRBV9	once	TRBD2	TRBJ2-1	CASSELSGGSNEQFF	TGTGCCAGCAGCGAGCTTAGCGGGGGTTCCAATGAGCAGTTCTTC
TRBV19	.	.	TRBJ1-5	CASSGAPGGPQHF	TGTGCCAGTAGTGGTGCACCCGGCGGGCCCCAGCATTTT
TRBV24-1	.	.	TRBJ2-2	CASSGVNTGELFF	TGTGCCAGTTCAGGGGTGAACACCGGGGAGCTGTTTTTT
TRBV5-1	.	TRBD1	TRBJ2-2	CASSVGQGDTGELFF	TGCGCCAGCAGCGTAGGACAGGGGGACACCGGGGAGCTGTTTTTT
TRBV6-5	.	.	TRBJ1-1	CASSYSQARATEAFF	TGTGCCAGCAGTTACTCTCAAGCCAGGGCGACTGAAGCTTTCTTT
TRBV5-6	once	TRBD1	TRBJ1-2	CASSPGGQGSGYTF	TGTGCCAGCAGCCCGGGGGGACAGGGATCTGGCTACACCTTC
TRBV7-9	once	TRBD1	TRBJ1-1	CASSNTGLGQGPPEAFF	TGTGCCAGCAGCAATACCGGCCTGGGACAGGGGCCGCCTGAAGCTTTCTTT
TRBV20-1	.	TRBD1	TRBJ2-5	CSARARTGDTQYF	TGCAGTGCTAGAGCCAGGACAGGGGACACCCAGTACTTC